Below are 24 T cell receptor beta chains sequenced from a single sample in a study of blood T cell repertoires in COVID-19. Assay: immunoSEQ multiplex PCR; the TCRdb copy retains only in-frame clones and omits some. The sample has some 400,000 clones; around 87% are singletons. The sequenced sample was PBMCs or T cells enriched from blood (not recorded which). These receptors came from a man aged 30 to 39 who had recovered from COVID-19.

In this sample, this clone turned up a few times. This chain uses TRBV19 with TRBJ1-2; possible D gene TRBD1, 5 bases. V was cut by 7 bases and J by 8 bases, with 17 bases left in between. Germline CDR1 and CDR2: LNHDA and SQIVND (reference sequence). This CDR3 comprises 13 residues. The DNA of the CDR3 is TGTGCCAGTAAGGTCGGGGGTGTAGGAGGCTACACCTTC. Translation: CASKVGGVGGYTF.

J is TRBJ2-2 and V is TRBV5-4, with D possibly matching TRBD1 (5 bases). V lost 0 bases and J lost 1, with 16 bases in between. The CDR3 is 18 amino acids. The germline CDR1 and CDR2 sequences are SGHNT and YYREEE (reference sequence). The CDR3 protein is CASSLGGHTPRNTGELFF. DNA for the CDR3: TGTGCCAGCAGCTTGGGTGGACACACCCCGAGGAACACCGGGGAGCTGTTTTTT.

The rearrangement links TRBV7-9 to TRBJ2-1, with 11 nucleotides matching TRBD2. With V trimmed by 3 bases and J by 0 bases, 7 bases remained unmatched. The length of the CDR3 is 18 residues. Germline lookup yields CDR1 SEHNR and CDR2 FQNEAQ (reference sequence). The CDR3, as DNA: TGTGCCAGCAGCTTCGCGGGACTAGCGGAGAGCTCCTACAATGAGCAGTTCTTC. Its protein is CASSFAGLAESSYNEQFF.

The rearrangement joins TRBV15 to TRBJ2-7; 9 nucleotides match TRBD1. Looked up from germline, CDR1 is LNHNV and CDR2 is YYDKDF (reference sequence). With V trimmed by 3 bases and J by 0 bases, 12 bases remained unmatched. The CDR3 totals 18 residues. The CDR3 here is CATSSRQGGPSSSYEQYF. The DNA for the CDR3 is TGTGCCACCAGCAGTCGACAGGGGGGCCCTTCGAGCTCCTACGAGCAGTACTTC. Complete variable domain (other parts from reference TRBV15 and TRBJ2-7): DAMVIQNPRYQVTQFGKPVTLSCSQTLNHNVMYWYQQKSSQAPKLLFHYYDKDFNNEADTPDNFQSRRPNTSFCFLDIRSPGLGDTAMYLCATSSRQGGPSSSYEQYFGPGTRLTVT.

The V gene is TRBV7-9, the J gene TRBJ1-6, with 7 bases that match TRBD1. Losses at the gene ends were 5 bases for V and 7 bases for J; bases not matched to a gene: 8. This CDR3 has 15 residues. The germline V gene encodes CDR1 SEHNR and CDR2 FQNEAQ (reference sequence). The CDR3, as DNA: TGTGCCAGCAGCCTACTCACAGGGGTGAATTCACCCCTCCACTTT. Its protein is CASSLLTGVNSPLHF.

This clone is a singleton in its sample. The chain combines TRBV6-5 with TRBJ1-3, with D tentatively TRBD1 (6 bases). The CDR3 spans 14 residues. Trimming stripped 4 bases from V and 1 base from J, with 8 bases between. Germline CDR1 is MNHEY and CDR2 is SVGAGI. The CDR3 region is CASSSQGSGNTIYF. The DNA of the CDR3 is TGTGCCAGCAGTTCGCAGGGGTCTGGAAACACCATATATTTT.

This clone appeared a single time. The chain employs TRBV7-3 and TRBJ1-6, with D perhaps TRBD1 (6 bases). Germline V gene data show CDR1 as SGHTA and CDR2 as FQGTGA. V shed 5 bases and J shed 7 bases, with 15 bases lying between them. The CDR3 runs to 15 residues. For the CDR3, the DNA is TGTGCCAGCAGCCCCTCGGGACATGGGAATTCACCCCTCCACTTT. Translated: CASSPSGHGNSPLHF. The whole variable domain, remainder taken from reference TRBV7-3 and TRBJ1-6, is GAGVSQTPSNKVTEKGKYVELRCDPISGHTALYWYRQSLGQGPEFLIYFQGTGAADDSGLPNDRFFAVRPEGSVSTLKIQRTERGDSAVYLCASSPSGHGNSPLHFGNGTRLTVT.

This clone was detected only once. V and J are TRBV7-2 and TRBJ2-1; TRBD1 aligns across 7 bases. Trimming removed 3 bases from V and 10 bases from J; junction bases left unmatched: 9. The germline V gene encodes CDR1 SGHTA and CDR2 FQGNSA. This CDR3 contains 14 residues. CDR3 loop: CASSFRDSSREQFF. CDR3 nucleotide sequence: TGTGCCAGCAGCTTTAGGGACAGTTCTCGGGAGCAGTTCTTC. The variable domain in full, completed from reference TRBV7-2 and TRBJ2-1, reads GAGVSQSPSNKVTEKGKDVELRCDPISGHTALYWYRQSLGQGLEFLIYFQGNSAPDKSGLPSDRFSAERTGGSVSTLTIQRTQQEDSAVYLCASSFRDSSREQFFGPGTRLTVL.

This chain links TRBV5-1 with TRBJ2-2, with TRBD1 identical over 7 bases. J gave up 5 bases and V 4 bases, and 8 bases lay outside the gene matches. The CDR3 runs 15 residues. Looked up from germline, CDR1 is SGHRS and CDR2 is YFSETQ. Written as DNA, the CDR3 is TGCGCCAGCAGCGTTGGACAGGAGAAGACCGGGGAGCTGTTTTTT. It encodes CASSVGQEKTGELFF. The full variable domain, its missing parts supplied by reference TRBV5-1 and TRBJ2-2, is KAGVTQTPRYLIKTRGQQVTLSCSPISGHRSVSWYQQTPGQGLQFLFEYFSETQRNKGNFPGRFSGRQFSNSRSEMNVSTLELGDSALYLCASSVGQEKTGELFFGEGSRLTVL.

This clone was counted at least ten times. Other DNA sequences in this sample translate to the same CDR3. The chain is built from TRBV4-1 and TRBJ1-5, with D hard to call. Germline lookup yields CDR1 MGHRA and CDR2 YSYEKL. The CDR3 has 14 residues. The V and J ends lost 6 bases and 2 bases respectively, with 11 bases between them. DNA for the CDR3: TGCGCCAGCAGTCGCCGGGGAGGCAATCAGCCCCAGCATTTT. Its translation: CASSRRGGNQPQHF.

This rearrangement joins TRBV4-2 to TRBJ2-3, with TRBD2 matching over 8 bases. CDR3 length: 15 amino acids. With V trimmed by 1 base and J by 11 bases, 11 bases remained unmatched. Germline V gene sequence: CDR1 LGHNA, CDR2 YNFKEQ. DNA of the CDR3: TGTGCCAGCAGCCAAGCCGGGACTAGGGGGTTGGAGCAGTATTTT. It is translated as CASSQAGTRGLEQYF.

This chain joins TRBV9 and TRBJ2-2, with a possible D match to TRBD1 (7 bases). This CDR3 contains 15 residues. Germline assignment: CDR1 SGDLS and CDR2 YYNGEE. Trimming pared 4 bases from V and 5 bases from J, leaving 15 bases between. CDR3 residues: CASSYAGGYTGELFF. The CDR3 region has the DNA TGTGCCAGCAGCTATGCAGGGGGGTATACCGGGGAGCTGTTTTTT. Full variable domain (rest looked up from reference TRBV9 and TRBJ2-2): DSGVTQTPKHLITATGQRVTLRCSPRSGDLSVYWYQQSLDQGLQFLIQYYNGEERAKGNILERFSAQQFPDLHSELNLSSLELGDSALYFCASSYAGGYTGELFFGEGSRLTVL.

The chain couples TRBV19 to TRBJ2-2, with D hard to call. The CDR3 totals 14 residues. With 3 bases removed from V and 2 bases from J, the gap between germline ends came to 7 bases. Per the germline V gene, CDR1 is LNHDA and CDR2 is SQIVND (reference sequence). The CDR3 here is CASSIYKNTGELFF. The CDR3, as DNA: TGTGCCAGTAGTATTTATAAAAACACCGGGGAGCTGTTTTTT.

The J gene is TRBJ2-7, the V gene TRBV18, with 8 bases fitting TRBD1. J gave up 3 bases and V 6 bases, and 4 bases lay outside the gene matches. Germline V lookup: CDR1 KGHSH, CDR2 LQKENI. CDR3 length: 13 amino acids. DNA for the CDR3: TGTGCCAGCTCCTCGACAGGGGTCTACGAGCAGTACTTC. Translation: CASSSTGVYEQYF.

The chain couples TRBV11-2 to TRBJ2-1; TRBD2 aligns across 8 bases. The V segment lost 1 base and the J segment 6 bases; nucleotides outside the gene matches: 8. The CDR3 totals 16 residues. CDR1 is SGHAT, CDR2 FQNNGV, per germline. The CDR3 here is CASSLARGGLFNEQFF. The CDR3 DNA follows: TGTGCCAGCAGCTTAGCTCGGGGGGGCTTATTCAATGAGCAGTTCTTC.

This clone was recorded only once. The chain combines TRBV5-6 with TRBJ2-7; D gene ambiguous. The V end lost 2 bases, the J end lost 7 bases, and 13 bases lay between the germline ends. Germline assignment: CDR1 SGHDT and CDR2 YYEEEE. The CDR3 is made up of 13 amino acids. CDR3: CASSFFGTREQYF. The CDR3 DNA follows: TGTGCCAGCAGCTTCTTCGGAACGAGGGAGCAGTACTTC.

This sequence joins TRBV29-1 and TRBJ1-1; D is perhaps TRBD1 (6 bases). The germline gives CDR1 SQVTM, CDR2 ANQGSEA. V lost 4 bases to trimming and J lost 10 bases, with 16 bases between them. The CDR3 length is 12 residues. DNA for the CDR3: TGCAGCGTTGTCCGGGACACCAGCGGAGCTTTCTTT. It yields the protein CSVVRDTSGAFF.

CDR3 protein: CASSSTGEGRNTIYF. CDR3 nucleotides: TGCGCCAGCAGCTCGACAGGGGAGGGAAGGAACACCATATATTTT. The rearrangement uses TRBV5-1 and TRBJ1-3, with TRBD1 matching 8 bases. Germline-derived CDR1 and CDR2 are SGHRS and YFSETQ. V lost 3 bases, J lost 7 bases, and 9 bases stayed unmatched. The CDR3 covers 15 residues.

The CDR3 nucleotides are TGTGCCACCAGCAGGCCAGGGCCCGATCAGCCCCAGCATTTT. It specifies CATSRPGPDQPQHF. This chain joins TRBV15 and TRBJ1-5, with a possible D match to TRBD1 (5 bases). Germline V lookup: CDR1 LNHNV, CDR2 YYDKDF (reference sequence). V lost 3 bases and J 5 bases, leaving 11 bases between the germline ends. This CDR3 has 14 residues.

The chain recombines TRBV4-2 with TRBJ2-1; 8 positions agree with TRBD2. Germline assignment: CDR1 LGHNA and CDR2 YNFKEQ. The CDR3 runs 17 residues. V was pared by 0 bases and J by 3 bases, with 7 bases of the junction left unmatched. The CDR3 region has the DNA TGTGCCAGCAGCCAAGATAAAACTAGCGGTGGCTACAATGAGCAGTTCTTC. Translating it yields CASSQDKTSGGYNEQFF.

The V and J genes are TRBV19 and TRBJ1-3; the D gene is possibly TRBD1 (6 bases). Germline CDR1 and CDR2: LNHDA and SQIVND (reference sequence). The CDR3 totals 17 residues. The V gene lost 3 bases and the J gene lost 0 bases, with 15 bases spanning the gap. The CDR3 spells CASSMGHYLVSGNTIYF. The CDR3 region has the DNA TGTGCCAGTAGTATGGGACATTACCTGGTCTCTGGAAACACCATATATTTT.

About this clone itself: Other DNA sequences of this sample code for an identical CDR3. This sequence joins TRBV27 and TRBJ2-2; D is uncertain. The V and J ends lost 6 bases and 4 bases respectively, with 3 bases between them. CDR1 and CDR2 from the germline V gene are MNHEY and SMNVEV (reference sequence). CDR3 length: 11 amino acids. The CDR3 region is CASRSTGELFF. In nucleotides, the CDR3 is TGTGCCAGCAGGAGCACCGGGGAGCTGTTTTTT.

The chain combines TRBV2 with TRBJ1-2, with TRBD1 matching 9 bases. Losses at the gene ends were 6 bases for V and 5 bases for J; bases not matched to a gene: 7. The CDR3 has 14 residues. Germline CDR1 reads SNHLY; CDR2 reads FYNNEI. The CDR3 bases are TGTGCCAGCAGGGAGGACAGGGGACCGTATGGCTACACCTTC. It specifies CASREDRGPYGYTF.

The J gene is TRBJ1-5, the V gene TRBV10-2; D unresolved. Germline assignment: CDR1 WSHSY and CDR2 SAAADI. The CDR3 sequence is 17 residues long. The ends were cut back, 0 bases at V and 0 bases at J, with 12 bases in the middle. This CDR3 reads CASSESLEPYSNQPQHF. CDR3 DNA sequence: TGCGCCAGCAGTGAGTCCTTAGAGCCCTATAGCAATCAGCCCCAGCATTTT.